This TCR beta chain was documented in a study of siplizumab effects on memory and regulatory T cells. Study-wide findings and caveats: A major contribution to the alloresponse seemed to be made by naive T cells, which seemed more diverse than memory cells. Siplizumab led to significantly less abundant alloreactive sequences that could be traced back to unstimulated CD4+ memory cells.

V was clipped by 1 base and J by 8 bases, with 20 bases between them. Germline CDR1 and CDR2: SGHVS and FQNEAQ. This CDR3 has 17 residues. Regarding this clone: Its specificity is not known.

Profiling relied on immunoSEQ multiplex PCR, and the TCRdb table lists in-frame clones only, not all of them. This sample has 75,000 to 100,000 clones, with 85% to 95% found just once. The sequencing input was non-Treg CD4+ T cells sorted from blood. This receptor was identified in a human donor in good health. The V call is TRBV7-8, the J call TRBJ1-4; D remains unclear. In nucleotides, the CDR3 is TGTGCCAGCAGCTTAGGAGTCGGGTCGACTTCTGTGGAAAAACTGTTTTTT. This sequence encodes CASSLGVGSTSVEKLFF.